These T cell receptor beta chains were read from a single sample in a study of control samples from healthy donors and cancer patients. Clones were read by immunoSEQ multiplex PCR, and TCRdb kept only the in-frame ones, dropping some. The sample contains about 130,000 clones, around nine tenths of which appear only once. The sequenced material came from blood. All receptors derive from a man in his fifties in good health. CDR3s include the opening cysteine and the closing phenylalanine or tryptophan. A D gene is named only where the DNA matches it firmly. Clone size is stated in some rows and not others, as once, few, many or a class when expanded.

V: TRBV5-1; D: .; J: TRBJ2-2; size: .; CDR3: CASSRVGETGELFF; DNA: TGCGCCAGCAGCCGGGTTGGGGAAACCGGGGAGCTGTTTTTT
V: TRBV5-1; D: .; J: TRBJ2-7; size: .; CDR3: CASSLERRGDEQYF; DNA: TGCGCCAGCAGCTTGGAACGGAGGGGGGACGAGCAGTACTTC
V: TRBV3-1/TRBV3-2; D: .; J: TRBJ2-1; size: .; CDR3: CASARAGNNEQFF; DNA: TGTGCCAGCGCCCGGGCAGGGAACAATGAGCAGTTCTTC
V: TRBV9; D: .; J: TRBJ1-1; size: once; CDR3: CASSVAGRNTEAFF; DNA: TGTGCCAGCAGCGTAGCAGGGCGGAACACTGAAGCTTTCTTT
V: TRBV18; D: .; J: TRBJ1-2; size: .; CDR3: CASSPTDIPYGYTF; DNA: TGTGCCAGCTCACCGACAGATATCCCCTATGGCTACACCTTC
V: TRBV5-4; D: .; J: TRBJ2-3; size: .; CDR3: CASSLAGVTDTQYF; DNA: TGTGCCAGCAGCTTGGCGGGGGTCACAGATACGCAGTATTTT
V: TRBV6-5; D: .; J: TRBJ2-3; size: .; CDR3: CASSYSAGTYTDTQYF; DNA: TGTGCCAGCAGTTATTCCGCCGGGACGTACACAGATACGCAGTATTTT
V: TRBV5-1; D: .; J: TRBJ1-4; size: .; CDR3: CASSSSSTNEKLFF; DNA: TGCGCCAGCAGCTCCTCCTCAACTAATGAAAAACTGTTTTTT
V: TRBV27; D: TRBD2; J: TRBJ2-3; size: .; CDR3: CASSFGLAPRRTDTQYF; DNA: TGTGCCAGCAGTTTTGGACTAGCGCCCCGACGCACAGATACGCAGTATTTT
V: TRBV9; D: .; J: TRBJ1-2; size: .; CDR3: CASSVGGPGNGYTF; DNA: TGTGCCAGCAGCGTTGGGGGGCCAGGTAATGGCTACACCTTC
V: TRBV5-4; D: .; J: TRBJ1-2; size: .; CDR3: CASSLTGANYGYTF; DNA: TGTGCCAGCAGCTTGACGGGAGCTAACTATGGCTACACCTTC
V: TRBV10-3; D: .; J: TRBJ1-1; size: .; CDR3: CAISPSLGEAFF; DNA: TGTGCCATCAGTCCGTCGCTAGGGGAAGCTTTCTTT
V: TRBV3-1/TRBV3-2; D: .; J: TRBJ2-2; size: once; CDR3: CASSQHSYRGGELFF; DNA: TGTGCCAGCAGCCAACACTCCTATCGGGGGGGGGAGCTGTTTTTT
V: TRBV7-2; D: .; J: TRBJ1-2; size: .; CDR3: CASSPMGGLPLSNYGYTF; DNA: TGTGCCAGCAGCCCTATGGGTGGGTTGCCGCTATCAAACTATGGCTACACCTTC
V: TRBV30; D: .; J: TRBJ1-5; size: .; CDR3: CAWQDSRNQPQHF; DNA: TGTGCCTGGCAAGACAGCCGCAATCAGCCCCAGCATTTT
V: TRBV7-9; D: .; J: TRBJ1-2; size: .; CDR3: CASSLEGLNYGYTF; DNA: TGTGCCAGCAGCTTAGAGGGACTGAACTATGGCTACACCTTC
V: TRBV10-3; D: TRBD1; J: TRBJ2-2; size: .; CDR3: CAISGGQGAWAPGELFF; DNA: TGTGCCATCAGTGGTGGACAGGGAGCTTGGGCACCCGGGGAGCTGTTTTTT
V: TRBV7-9; D: .; J: TRBJ2-3; size: once; CDR3: CASSTRLESTDTQYF; DNA: TGTGCCAGCAGCACCAGACTAGAAAGCACAGATACGCAGTATTTT
V: TRBV28; D: .; J: TRBJ1-1; size: once; CDR3: CASSSQATVRAFF; DNA: TGTGCCAGCAGTTCTCAGGCCACGGTGAGGGCTTTCTTT
V: TRBV7-9; D: .; J: TRBJ1-2; size: .; CDR3: CASSLPKREGRGDYGYTF; DNA: TGTGCCAGCAGCTTACCAAAACGTGAGGGGAGAGGGGACTATGGCTACACCTTC
V: TRBV14; D: .; J: TRBJ1-2; size: .; CDR3: CASSQERPTNYGYTF; DNA: TGTGCCAGCAGCCAAGAGCGACCAACCAACTATGGCTACACCTTC
V: TRBV9; D: TRBD2; J: TRBJ2-1; size: few; CDR3: CASSLPSGGALNEQFF; DNA: TGTGCCAGCAGCTTACCGAGCGGGGGGGCCCTCAATGAGCAGTTCTTC
V: TRBV10-3; D: .; J: TRBJ1-6; size: .; CDR3: CAISDPSRGQPPLHF; DNA: TGTGCTATCAGTGACCCTTCTAGGGGTCAGCCACCCCTCCACTTT
V: TRBV28; D: .; J: TRBJ2-3; size: .; CDR3: CASTLSRDGTDTQYF; DNA: TGTGCCAGCACCTTATCCCGGGACGGCACAGATACGCAGTATTTT
V: TRBV18; D: .; J: TRBJ2-7; size: .; CDR3: CASSPGPRGPEQYF; DNA: TGTGCCAGCTCACCGGGACCACGAGGACCCGAGCAGTACTTC
V: TRBV7-9; D: TRBD2; J: TRBJ2-5; size: once; CDR3: CASRLTSGTKETQYF; DNA: TGTGCCAGCAGGCTGACTAGCGGAACTAAAGAGACCCAGTACTTC
V: TRBV5-1; D: .; J: TRBJ2-7; size: .; CDR3: CASSFQGSSYEQYF; DNA: TGCGCCAGCAGCTTCCAGGGCAGCTCCTACGAGCAGTACTTC
V: TRBV27; D: TRBD1; J: TRBJ1-5; size: .; CDR3: CASSLNRGHQPQHF; DNA: TGTGCCAGCAGCCTGAACAGGGGGCATCAGCCCCAGCATTTT
V: TRBV7-6; D: TRBD2; J: TRBJ2-1; size: .; CDR3: CASSPRLAGHIEQFF; DNA: TGTGCCAGCAGCCCACGACTAGCGGGGCATATTGAGCAGTTCTTC
V: TRBV5-1; D: TRBD1; J: TRBJ1-1; size: .; CDR3: CASSQGTGGRGTEAFF; DNA: TGCGCCAGCAGCCAAGGCACAGGGGGCCGGGGCACTGAAGCTTTCTTT
V: TRBV7-2; D: TRBD2; J: TRBJ2-5; size: .; CDR3: CASSFETSGGAGVTQYF; DNA: TGTGCCAGCAGCTTTGAGACTAGCGGGGGGGCCGGGGTGACCCAGTACTTC
V: TRBV9; D: .; J: TRBJ2-3; size: .; CDR3: CASSVGTAASTDTQYF; DNA: TGTGCCAGCAGCGTAGGTACTGCCGCTAGCACAGATACGCAGTATTTT
V: TRBV18; D: .; J: TRBJ1-2; size: .; CDR3: CASSPRDGARGYTF; DNA: TGTGCCAGCTCACCAAGGGACGGAGCCCGGGGCTACACCTTC
V: TRBV3-1/TRBV3-2; D: .; J: TRBJ1-1; size: .; CDR3: CASSQEGRRAFF; DNA: TGTGCCAGCAGCCAAGAGGGAAGGAGGGCTTTCTTT
V: TRBV13; D: TRBD1; J: TRBJ1-2; size: .; CDR3: CASSPGQTGLFYGYTF; DNA: TGTGCCAGCAGCCCCGGTCAGACAGGGCTCTTCTATGGCTACACCTTC
V: TRBV28; D: .; J: TRBJ2-7; size: .; CDR3: CASNARSSYYEQYF; DNA: TGTGCCAGCAACGCCCGCTCATCGTACTACGAGCAGTACTTC
V: TRBV4-1; D: TRBD2; J: TRBJ2-1; size: .; CDR3: CASSQKSSGGINEQFF; DNA: TGCGCCAGCAGCCAAAAGTCTAGCGGGGGGATCAATGAGCAGTTCTTC
V: TRBV6-5; D: .; J: TRBJ1-5; size: .; CDR3: CASSQVQSNQPQHF; DNA: TGTGCCAGCAGTCAGGTGCAGAGCAATCAGCCCCAGCATTTT
V: TRBV7-9; D: .; J: TRBJ2-2; size: .; CDR3: CASSSPYLVAGELFF; DNA: TGTGCCAGCAGCTCACCATACTTAGTCGCCGGGGAGCTGTTTTTT
V: TRBV7-2; D: .; J: TRBJ1-2; size: once; CDR3: CASSLAGGASYGYTF; DNA: TGTGCCAGCAGCTTAGCGGGAGGGGCCTCCTATGGCTACACCTTC
V: TRBV27; D: .; J: TRBJ2-3; size: .; CDR3: CACGSTDTQYF; DNA: TGTGCCTGCGGGTCGACAGATACGCAGTATTTT
V: TRBV30; D: .; J: TRBJ1-5; size: .; CDR3: CAWSPGNNQPQHF; DNA: TGTGCCTGGAGTCCCGGTAACAATCAGCCCCAGCATTTT
V: TRBV5-4; D: TRBD2; J: TRBJ2-3; size: .; CDR3: CASSLWTRADTQYF; DNA: TGTGCCAGCAGCCTTTGGACTAGGGCAGATACGCAGTATTTT
V: TRBV15; D: .; J: TRBJ2-2; size: .; CDR3: CATSRDSGGGELFF; DNA: TGTGCCACCAGCAGAGATTCAGGAGGCGGGGAGCTGTTTTTT
V: TRBV2; D: TRBD2; J: TRBJ2-3; size: .; CDR3: CASSKRGGGTDTQYF; DNA: TGTGCCAGCAGTAAGCGGGGGGGCGGCACAGATACGCAGTATTTT
V: TRBV7-3; D: TRBD2; J: TRBJ2-3; size: few; CDR3: CASSLKGTSGRDTQYF; DNA: TGTGCCAGCAGCTTAAAGGGGACTAGCGGTAGGGATACGCAGTATTTT
V: TRBV10-3; D: TRBD1; J: TRBJ2-5; size: .; CDR3: CAISFDRAQETQYF; DNA: TGTGCCATCAGCTTCGACAGGGCCCAAGAGACCCAGTACTTC
V: TRBV2; D: TRBD1; J: TRBJ1-2; size: .; CDR3: CASGRYSQGVDYGYTF; DNA: TGTGCCAGCGGCCGCTATTCTCAGGGGGTCGACTATGGCTACACCTTC